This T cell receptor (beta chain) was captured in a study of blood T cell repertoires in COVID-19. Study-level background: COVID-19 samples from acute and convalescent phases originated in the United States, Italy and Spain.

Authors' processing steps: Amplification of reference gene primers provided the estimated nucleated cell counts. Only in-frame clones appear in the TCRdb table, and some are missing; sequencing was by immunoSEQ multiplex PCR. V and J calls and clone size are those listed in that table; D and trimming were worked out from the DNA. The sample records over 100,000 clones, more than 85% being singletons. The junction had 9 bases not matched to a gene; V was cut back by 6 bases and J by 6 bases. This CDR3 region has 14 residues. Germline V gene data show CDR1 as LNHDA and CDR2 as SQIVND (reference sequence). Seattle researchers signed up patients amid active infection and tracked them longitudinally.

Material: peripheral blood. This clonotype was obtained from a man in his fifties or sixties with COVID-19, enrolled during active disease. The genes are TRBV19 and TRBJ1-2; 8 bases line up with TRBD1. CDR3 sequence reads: CASSADRGHHGYTF. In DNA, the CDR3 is TGTGCCAGTAGCGCAGACAGGGGCCATCATGGCTACACCTTC.